The rows below give T cell receptor beta chains drawn from one sample of a study of T cells in Graves' hyperthyroidism and ophthalmopathy. Using its own MiXCR run on the multiplex PCR reads, TCRdb lists one record per CDR3 protein. The profile shows 300,000 to 450,000 distinct CDR3 sequences, approximately 15% of them singletons. What was sequenced was blood. Receptors were obtained from a woman aged 55-69 years with Graves' hyperthyroidism. CDR3s include the opening cysteine and the closing phenylalanine or tryptophan. The order of the fields is CDR3 protein, CDR3 DNA, J gene, CDR3 length, D gene, clone size, V gene. D genes are given only for firm matches. Clone sizes are given selectively: once, few, many, or a class where the clone is expanded.

cdr3_aa: CASNHPGGTDPYEQYF
cdr3_nt: TGTGCCAGCAACCACCCCGGAGGGACCGATCCCTACGAGCAGTACTTC
j_call: TRBJ2-7
cdr3_length: 16
d_call: NA
clone_size: many
v_call: TRBV28

cdr3_aa: CASSLEGLAGPEQYF
cdr3_nt: TGTGCCAGCAGTTTAGAGGGACTAGCGGGTCCCGAGCAGTACTTC
j_call: TRBJ2-7
cdr3_length: 15
d_call: TRBD2
clone_size: many
v_call: TRBV27

cdr3_aa: CAWATGDVNEQFF
cdr3_nt: TGTGCCTGGGCTACCGGGGACGTCAATGAGCAGTTCTTC
j_call: TRBJ2-1
cdr3_length: 13
d_call: NA
clone_size: few
v_call: TRBV30

cdr3_aa: CASSLAGTLGYTF
cdr3_nt: TGCGCCAGCAGCTTGGCTGGGACCCTCGGCTACACCTTC
j_call: TRBJ1-2
cdr3_length: 13
d_call: NA
clone_size: many
v_call: TRBV5-1

cdr3_aa: CASIAGYLSGNTIYF
cdr3_nt: TGTGCCAGCATAGCAGGTTATCTCTCTGGAAACACCATATATTTT
j_call: TRBJ1-3
cdr3_length: 15
d_call: NA
clone_size: many
v_call: TRBV6-1

cdr3_aa: CATSRTLAGGEYNEQFF
cdr3_nt: TGTGCCACCAGCAGGACACTAGCGGGAGGGGAATACAATGAGCAGTTCTTC
j_call: TRBJ2-1
cdr3_length: 17
d_call: TRBD2
clone_size: few
v_call: TRBV15

cdr3_aa: CASILSGGAYNEQFF
cdr3_nt: TGTGCCAGCATCCTATCCGGGGGGGCCTACAATGAGCAGTTCTTC
j_call: TRBJ2-1
cdr3_length: 15
d_call: TRBD2
clone_size: many
v_call: TRBV7-9

cdr3_aa: CASSLLTGVNEQYF
cdr3_nt: TGCGCCAGCAGCTTGCTAACAGGGGTGAACGAGCAGTACTTC
j_call: TRBJ2-7
cdr3_length: 14
d_call: TRBD1
clone_size: few
v_call: TRBV5-1

cdr3_aa: CASSQGLAGVPYNEQFF
cdr3_nt: TGTGCCAGCAGTCAGGGACTAGCGGGAGTACCCTACAATGAGCAGTTCTTC
j_call: TRBJ2-1
cdr3_length: 17
d_call: TRBD2
clone_size: many
v_call: TRBV28

cdr3_aa: CSVGGGSYNEQFF
cdr3_nt: TGCAGCGTTGGGGGCGGGAGTTACAATGAGCAGTTCTTC
j_call: TRBJ2-1
cdr3_length: 13
d_call: TRBD2
clone_size: few
v_call: TRBV29-1

cdr3_aa: CASSLAGGVETQYF
cdr3_nt: TGCGCCAGCAGCTTAGCGGGAGGGGTCGAGACCCAGTACTTC
j_call: TRBJ2-5
cdr3_length: 14
d_call: TRBD2
clone_size: many
v_call: TRBV5-1

cdr3_aa: CASSSGQGYYNEQFF
cdr3_nt: TGTGCCAGCAGTTCCGGGCAGGGGTACTACAATGAGCAGTTCTTC
j_call: TRBJ2-1
cdr3_length: 15
d_call: NA
clone_size: NA
v_call: TRBV6-5

cdr3_aa: CASSPGDPTRLGSDTQYF
cdr3_nt: TGTGCCAGCAGCCCTGGGGACCCCACTAGGCTTGGCTCGGATACGCAGTATTTT
j_call: TRBJ2-3
cdr3_length: 18
d_call: NA
clone_size: many
v_call: TRBV7-9

cdr3_aa: CASSLVGTLDRDIYGQYF
cdr3_nt: TGTGCCAGCAGTTTAGTCGGAACCCTGGACAGGGATATCTACGGGCAGTACTTC
j_call: TRBJ2-7
cdr3_length: 18
d_call: TRBD1
clone_size: NA
v_call: TRBV12-3/TRBV12-4

cdr3_aa: CASSLPRTHYGYTF
cdr3_nt: TGTGCCAGCAGCTTACCGCGGACCCACTATGGCTACACCTTC
j_call: TRBJ1-2
cdr3_length: 14
d_call: NA
clone_size: many
v_call: TRBV5-4

cdr3_aa: CASSGVRGQGTEAFF
cdr3_nt: TGTGCCAGCTCGGGGGTTAGGGGGCAAGGCACTGAAGCTTTCTTT
j_call: TRBJ1-1
cdr3_length: 15
d_call: TRBD1
clone_size: many
v_call: TRBV2

cdr3_aa: CAWVPLSTGYGYTF
cdr3_nt: TGTGCCTGGGTCCCACTTTCGACAGGTTATGGCTACACCTTC
j_call: TRBJ1-2
cdr3_length: 14
d_call: NA
clone_size: few
v_call: TRBV30

cdr3_aa: CAWSPRGRAANYGYTF
cdr3_nt: TGTGCCTGGAGCCCCCGAGGTCGGGCAGCTAACTATGGCTACACCTTC
j_call: TRBJ1-2
cdr3_length: 16
d_call: NA
clone_size: many
v_call: TRBV30

cdr3_aa: CASSLAVRSQETQYF
cdr3_nt: TGTGCCAGCAGCTTAGCGGTGCGCTCCCAAGAGACCCAGTACTTC
j_call: TRBJ2-5
cdr3_length: 15
d_call: NA
clone_size: many
v_call: TRBV7-9

cdr3_aa: CAWRNLRRSSTDTQYF
cdr3_nt: TGTGCCTGGAGGAACCTTCGGCGGTCTAGCACAGATACGCAGTATTTT
j_call: TRBJ2-3
cdr3_length: 16
d_call: NA
clone_size: many
v_call: TRBV30

cdr3_aa: CASSWTGGSQPQHF
cdr3_nt: TGTGCCAGCAGTTGGACAGGGGGCAGTCAGCCCCAGCATTTT
j_call: TRBJ1-5
cdr3_length: 14
d_call: TRBD1
clone_size: NA
v_call: TRBV12-3/TRBV12-4

cdr3_aa: CAWRPSGRSYNEQFF
cdr3_nt: TGTGCCTGGAGACCTTCGGGGCGCTCCTACAATGAGCAGTTCTTC
j_call: TRBJ2-1
cdr3_length: 15
d_call: NA
clone_size: few
v_call: TRBV30

cdr3_aa: CASSSDRGQETQYF
cdr3_nt: TGTGCCAGCAGCTCTGACAGGGGTCAAGAGACCCAGTACTTC
j_call: TRBJ2-5
cdr3_length: 14
d_call: TRBD1
clone_size: many
v_call: TRBV7-9

cdr3_aa: CASSTALQETQYF
cdr3_nt: TGCGCCAGCAGCACCGCCCTCCAAGAGACCCAGTACTTC
j_call: TRBJ2-5
cdr3_length: 13
d_call: NA
clone_size: NA
v_call: TRBV5-1

cdr3_aa: CSAAEPGYGYTF
cdr3_nt: TGCAGCGCCGCCGAGCCGGGCTATGGCTACACCTTC
j_call: TRBJ1-2
cdr3_length: 12
d_call: NA
clone_size: NA
v_call: TRBV29-1

cdr3_aa: CASRTRGGETQYF
cdr3_nt: TGTGCCAGCCGGACTAGAGGGGGAGAGACCCAGTACTTC
j_call: TRBJ2-5
cdr3_length: 13
d_call: NA
clone_size: many
v_call: TRBV6-2/TRBV6-3

cdr3_aa: CASSAGTGQLYGYTF
cdr3_nt: TGTGCCAGCAGTGCCGGGACAGGGCAACTCTATGGCTACACCTTC
j_call: TRBJ1-2
cdr3_length: 15
d_call: TRBD1
clone_size: many
v_call: TRBV12-3/TRBV12-4

cdr3_aa: CAISLAVPLANTGELFF
cdr3_nt: TGTGCCATCTCCCTAGCGGTGCCGCTCGCGAACACCGGGGAGCTGTTTTTT
j_call: TRBJ2-2
cdr3_length: 17
d_call: TRBD2
clone_size: many
v_call: TRBV2

cdr3_aa: CSGTGPNTEAFF
cdr3_nt: TGCAGCGGGACAGGACCGAACACTGAAGCTTTCTTT
j_call: TRBJ1-1
cdr3_length: 12
d_call: TRBD1
clone_size: NA
v_call: TRBV29-1

cdr3_aa: CSARDLQGGGKNIQYF
cdr3_nt: TGCAGTGCTAGAGATTTGCAAGGGGGCGGCAAAAACATTCAGTACTTC
j_call: TRBJ2-4
cdr3_length: 16
d_call: TRBD1
clone_size: many
v_call: TRBV20-1

cdr3_aa: CSVGAVGRGETQYF
cdr3_nt: TGCAGCGTGGGGGCGGTTGGAAGGGGAGAGACCCAGTACTTC
j_call: TRBJ2-5
cdr3_length: 14
d_call: NA
clone_size: many
v_call: TRBV29-1

cdr3_aa: CASSLPGTGYNEQFF
cdr3_nt: TGTGCCAGCAGTTTACCCGGGACAGGCTACAATGAGCAGTTCTTC
j_call: TRBJ2-1
cdr3_length: 15
d_call: TRBD1
clone_size: NA
v_call: TRBV6-5

cdr3_aa: CASSRSGRDTQYF
cdr3_nt: TGTGCCAGCAGCCGGAGCGGGAGAGATACGCAGTATTTT
j_call: TRBJ2-3
cdr3_length: 13
d_call: TRBD2
clone_size: many
v_call: TRBV5-4

cdr3_aa: CASSPGQKYQETQYF
cdr3_nt: TGTGCCAGCTCCCCCGGACAAAAGTACCAAGAGACCCAGTACTTC
j_call: TRBJ2-5
cdr3_length: 15
d_call: NA
clone_size: few
v_call: TRBV18

cdr3_aa: CASRPGQTNEKLFF
cdr3_nt: TGTGCCAGCAGGCCGGGACAGACAAATGAAAAACTGTTTTTT
j_call: TRBJ1-4
cdr3_length: 14
d_call: TRBD1
clone_size: NA
v_call: TRBV7-9

cdr3_aa: CASSVAGGLSTYEQYF
cdr3_nt: TGTGCCAGCAGTGTCGCTGGTGGGTTATCCACCTACGAGCAGTACTTC
j_call: TRBJ2-7
cdr3_length: 16
d_call: NA
clone_size: NA
v_call: TRBV2

cdr3_aa: CASSLEQGSDSSPLHF
cdr3_nt: TGCGCCAGCAGCTTGGAACAGGGTTCGGATAGTTCACCCCTCCACTTT
j_call: TRBJ1-6
cdr3_length: 16
d_call: NA
clone_size: many
v_call: TRBV5-1

cdr3_aa: CASSPGGAAEQYF
cdr3_nt: TGTGCCAGCAGCCCCGGGGGGGCGGCCGAGCAGTACTTC
j_call: TRBJ2-7
cdr3_length: 13
d_call: TRBD2
clone_size: many
v_call: TRBV12-3/TRBV12-4

cdr3_aa: CASSERPDRGWQETQYF
cdr3_nt: TGCGCCAGCAGCGAACGCCCGGACAGAGGGTGGCAAGAGACCCAGTACTTC
j_call: TRBJ2-5
cdr3_length: 17
d_call: NA
clone_size: many
v_call: TRBV5-1

cdr3_aa: CASSSRSSGSSYNEQFF
cdr3_nt: TGTGCCAGCAGCTCCCGGTCTAGCGGGAGTTCCTACAATGAGCAGTTCTTC
j_call: TRBJ2-1
cdr3_length: 17
d_call: TRBD2
clone_size: few
v_call: TRBV7-9

cdr3_aa: CATSREMNTGELFF
cdr3_nt: TGTGCCACCAGCCGGGAGATGAACACCGGGGAGCTGTTTTTT
j_call: TRBJ2-2
cdr3_length: 14
d_call: NA
clone_size: few
v_call: TRBV15

cdr3_aa: CASSIGTGVPEQFF
cdr3_nt: TGTGCCAGTAGTATCGGGACAGGGGTTCCTGAGCAGTTCTTC
j_call: TRBJ2-1
cdr3_length: 14
d_call: TRBD1
clone_size: many
v_call: TRBV19

cdr3_aa: CASSVESSRYNEQFF
cdr3_nt: TGTGCCAGCAGCGTAGAGTCCAGTAGATACAATGAGCAGTTCTTC
j_call: TRBJ2-1
cdr3_length: 15
d_call: NA
clone_size: many
v_call: TRBV9

cdr3_aa: CSARDDLRGTNEKLFF
cdr3_nt: TGCAGTGCTAGAGATGATTTGAGGGGCACTAATGAAAAACTGTTTTTT
j_call: TRBJ1-4
cdr3_length: 16
d_call: NA
clone_size: many
v_call: TRBV20-1

cdr3_aa: CASSFRLAGDEQFF
cdr3_nt: TGTGCCAGCAGTTTTCGGCTAGCGGGAGATGAGCAGTTCTTC
j_call: TRBJ2-1
cdr3_length: 14
d_call: TRBD2
clone_size: many
v_call: TRBV28

cdr3_aa: CASRGMDGNTEAFF
cdr3_nt: TGTGCCAGCAGAGGAATGGACGGGAACACTGAAGCTTTCTTT
j_call: TRBJ1-1
cdr3_length: 14
d_call: NA
clone_size: NA
v_call: TRBV2

cdr3_aa: CASSPGTGRYTEAFF
cdr3_nt: TGTGCCAGCAGTCCGGGGACAGGGCGGTACACTGAAGCTTTCTTT
j_call: TRBJ1-1
cdr3_length: 15
d_call: TRBD1
clone_size: many
v_call: TRBV7-8